The 29 T cell receptor beta chains presented below share a single source sample, sequenced in a study of blood T cells in healthy people across ages. Primed by a sample-barcoded 5' primer and a J-beta primer mix, a second PCR proceeded for about 6 to 11 cycles. TCRdb re-analysed the 5' RACE reads in MiXCR, keeping a single row per CDR3 protein. The repertoire holds 660,000 or so distinct CDR3 sequences, with 58% as singletons. The sequenced sample was blood. Receptor source: a man between 60 and 75 years old in good health.

This clonotype has a single count. This chain uses TRBV12-3 or TRBV12-4 with TRBJ2-5, with TRBD2 matching 10 bases. Trimming cost V 6 bases and J 5 bases; bases outside gene matches: 6. The CDR3 runs 14 residues. CDR3 region: CASSLSGGRETQYF. In DNA, the CDR3 is TGTGCCAGCAGCCTTAGCGGGGGGCGGGAGACCCAGTACTTC.

This clonotype came up a few times. This sequence joins TRBV2 and TRBJ1-2, with D possibly matching TRBD1 (5 bases). Trimming removed 2 bases from V and 3 bases from J, with 10 bases in between. The CDR3 covers 14 residues. From germline, CDR1 is SNHLY and CDR2 FYNNEI. CDR3 sequence (DNA): TGTGCCAGCAGTGAACGCGCAGGGCACTATGGCTACACCTTC. It codes for CASSERAGHYGYTF.

Points on this clonotype: The germline gene is not matched at one end of the junction; a read error may be the cause. V gene TRBV5-1 combines with J gene TRBJ2-6; 7 nucleotides agree with TRBD2. The germline V gene encodes CDR1 SGHRS and CDR2 YFSETQ. The CDR3 is made up of 17 amino acids. The CDR3: CASSLSAGLDGASVLTF. In DNA form, the CDR3 reads TGCGCCAGCAGCTTGTCGGCCGGACTAGATGGGGCCAGCGTCCTGACTTTC.

The chain joins TRBV12-3 or TRBV12-4 to TRBJ2-6, with no clear D. This CDR3 contains 14 residues. Trimming removed 6 bases at V and 1 base at J, with 7 bases between. The CDR3 DNA sequence: TGTGCCAGCAGGACATCTTCTGGGGCCAACGTCCTGACTTTC. Translating gives CASRTSSGANVLTF.

The chain has TRBV7-2 and TRBJ2-3; 12 positions match TRBD2. V shed 4 bases and J 4 bases; nucleotides not matched to a gene: 6. Germline CDR1 is SGHTA and CDR2 is FQGNSA. The CDR3 runs to 16 residues. The CDR3 nucleotides read TGTGCCAGCAGCTCAAGGACTAGCGGGGACGCAGATACGCAGTATTTT. Amino acids: CASSSRTSGDADTQYF. The full variable domain, completed using reference TRBV7-2 and TRBJ2-3, is GAGVSQSPSNKVTEKGKDVELRCDPISGHTALYWYRQSLGQGLEFLIYFQGNSAPDKSGLPSDRFSAERTGGSVSTLTIQRTQQEDSAVYLCASSSRTSGDADTQYFGPGTRLTVL.

This clonotype was detected once. This chain links TRBV4-2 with TRBJ1-2; 9 nucleotides agree with TRBD1. The CDR3 has 16 amino acids. Germline V gene data show CDR1 as LGHNA and CDR2 as YNFKEQ. V shed 3 bases and J 2 bases; nucleotides not matched to a gene: 7. The CDR3 reads CASSHTTGTGNYGYTF. The CDR3 DNA reads as TGTGCCAGCAGCCACACCACCGGGACAGGGAACTATGGCTACACCTTC.

The chain links TRBV10-3 to TRBJ2-7; 9 nucleotides align to TRBD1. CDR3 size: 14 residues. Per germline, CDR1 ENHRY and CDR2 SYGVKD. Germline trimming cut 7 bases from V and 1 base from J; bases unmatched to any gene: 5. CDR3 coding DNA: TGTGCCATCAAGGAGGGACAGGGTTCCTACGAGCAGTACTTC. Protein: CAIKEGQGSYEQYF.

V and J are TRBV7-2 and TRBJ2-5; the D is unclear. V was shortened by 1 base and J by 3 bases, with 9 bases between the two germline ends. This CDR3 comprises 14 residues. The germline V gene has CDR1 SGHTA and CDR2 FQGNSA. Here the CDR3 DNA reads TGTGCCAGCAGCTTAGTATTGGGAAAAGAGACCCAGTACTTC. It yields the protein CASSLVLGKETQYF. The full variable domain, rest sourced from reference TRBV7-2 and TRBJ2-5, is GAGVSQSPSNKVTEKGKDVELRCDPISGHTALYWYRQSLGQGLEFLIYFQGNSAPDKSGLPSDRFSAERTGGSVSTLTIQRTQQEDSAVYLCASSLVLGKETQYFGPGTRLLVL.

This rearrangement joins TRBV28 to TRBJ2-7; 9 bases agree with TRBD1. Germline CDR1 reads MDHEN; CDR2 reads SYDVKM. The CDR3 runs to 17 residues. V gave up 5 bases and J gave up 0 bases; unmatched junction bases: 11. Here the CDR3 reads CASSKTGGDPFSYEQYF. In nucleotides, the CDR3 is TGTGCCAGCAGTAAAACAGGGGGCGACCCTTTCTCCTACGAGCAGTACTTC.

In this sample, this clonotype turned up many times. The chain joins TRBV3-1 to TRBJ2-7; D unresolved. CDR3 length: 14 residues. Germline CDR1 reads LGHDT; CDR2 reads YNNKEL (reference sequence). V was pared by 0 bases and J by 1 base, with 7 bases between. CDR3 DNA sequence: TGTGCCAGCAGCCAAGAAGGCCCGTCCTACGAGCAGTACTTC. Translating it yields CASSQEGPSYEQYF.

The chain carries TRBV7-2 and TRBJ2-4; 8 bases agree with TRBD1. CDR1 and CDR2 from the germline V gene are SGHTA and FQGNSA. The CDR3 is 16 amino acids. J gave up 1 base and V 3 bases, and 5 bases lay outside the gene matches. The CDR3 bases are TGTGCCAGCAGCTTTCGACAGGGGATTGCCAAAAACATTCAGTACTTC. This gives the protein CASSFRQGIAKNIQYF.

V is TRBV7-2 and J is TRBJ2-7; D perhaps matches TRBD2 (5 bases). V was shortened by 3 bases and J by 1 base, with 10 bases between the two germline ends. CDR1 SGHTA and CDR2 FQGNSA come from the germline V gene. CDR3 length: 14 amino acids. Here the CDR3 reads CASSLSLGSYEQYF. CDR3 DNA sequence: TGTGCCAGCAGCTTGTCACTAGGGTCCTACGAGCAGTACTTC.

The genes are TRBV21-1 and TRBJ1-6. TRBV21-1 is reported as a pseudogene. The CDR3 is 14 residues long. DNA of the CDR3: TGTGCCAGCAGCAAGGGCAGCTACTATTCACCCCTCCACTTT. Translation gives CASSKGSYYSPLHF.

This clonotype occurred a few times. V is TRBV5-1 and J is TRBJ2-5; D may be TRBD1 (6 bases). Germline values: CDR1 SGHRS, CDR2 YFSETQ. V was clipped by 4 bases and J by 2 bases, with 12 bases between them. CDR3 length: 14 amino acids. The CDR3 DNA reads as TGCGCCAGCAGCACGTTCGGACAGCAAGAGACCCAGTACTTC. It is translated as CASSTFGQQETQYF.

Only a few counts were recorded for this clonotype. The chain combines TRBV4-2 with TRBJ2-5; 8 nucleotides line up with TRBD2. Germline V gene data show CDR1 as LGHNA and CDR2 as YNFKEQ. Losses at the gene ends were 0 bases for V and 7 bases for J; bases not matched to a gene: 16. This CDR3 comprises 18 residues. The CDR3 region has the DNA TGTGCCAGCAGCCAAGATTTGGCCAGCGGGGGCTCCCCGGGGACCCAGTACTTC. Amino acids: CASSQDLASGGSPGTQYF.

A word on this clonotype: One junction end does not reproduce the germline sequence, and a read error may be involved. The V call is TRBV28, the J call TRBJ1-5; no clear D. Germline CDR1 MDHEN, CDR2 SYDVKM. This CDR3 region has 13 residues. DNA of the CDR3: TGTGTCAGCAGTTCCACACAATATCAGCCCCAGCATTTT. Residues: CVSSSTQYQPQHF.

A single count supports this clonotype. The J gene is TRBJ1-5, the V gene TRBV6-6; D gene ambiguous. There are 11 residues in the CDR3. V was trimmed by 5 bases and J by 5 bases, leaving 4 bases between them. Germline V gives CDR1 MNHNY, CDR2 SVGAGI (reference sequence). In DNA, the CDR3 is TGTGCCAGCAGTCGGGATCAGCCCCAGCATTTT. It codes for CASSRDQPQHF.

J is TRBJ1-1 and V is TRBV25-1; no definite D call. The V gene lost 2 bases and the J gene lost 1 base, with 17 bases spanning the gap. This CDR3 is built from 17 residues. Germline-derived CDR1 and CDR2 are MGHDK and SYGVNS. The CDR3 is CASSESGRRVKNTEAFF. DNA of the CDR3: TGTGCCAGCAGTGAAAGCGGACGGAGGGTTAAGAACACTGAAGCTTTCTTT. The full variable domain, rest sourced from reference TRBV25-1 and TRBJ1-1, is EADIYQTPRYLVIGTGKKITLECSQTMGHDKMYWYQQDPGMELHLIHYSYGVNSTEKGDLSSESTVSRIRTEHFPLTLESARPSHTSQYLCASSESGRRVKNTEAFFGQGTRLTVV.

J is TRBJ2-3 and V is TRBV20-1, with 9 bases fitting TRBD2. The CDR3 contains 14 residues. CDR1 is DFQATT and CDR2 is SNEGSKA in the germline V gene (reference sequence). V was pared by 0 bases and J by 4 bases, with 2 bases of the junction left unmatched. CDR3 region: CSARDGGGADTQYF. The CDR3, as DNA: TGCAGTGCTAGAGATGGCGGGGGGGCAGATACGCAGTATTTT.

This chain uses TRBV6-5 with TRBJ1-1; TRBD1 might be the D (5 bases). Germline CDR1 reads MNHEY; CDR2 reads SVGAGI. The CDR3 covers 13 residues. V was cut by 8 bases and J by 4 bases, with 14 bases left in between. The CDR3 DNA reads TGTGCCAGCCGTCGGGGCGGCGTCACTGAAGCTTTCTTT. Translating gives CASRRGGVTEAFF.

This chain uses TRBV5-5 with TRBJ1-5, with no clear D. Germline V gene lookup returns CDR1 SGHKS and CDR2 YYEKEE (reference sequence). V lost 1 base and J lost 1, with 6 bases in between. CDR3 length: 14 residues. This CDR3 reads CASSLQDSNQPQHF. The CDR3 coding sequence is TGTGCCAGCAGCTTGCAGGACAGCAATCAGCCCCAGCATTTT.

The V gene is TRBV10-3, the J gene TRBJ2-4; D is unresolved. The CDR3 loop spans 17 amino acids. The V and J ends lost 0 bases and 1 base respectively, with 13 bases between them. Germline-derived CDR1 and CDR2 are ENHRY and SYGVKD. CDR3 residues: CAISESSQAGAKNIQYF. CDR3 coding DNA: TGTGCCATCAGTGAGTCGTCCCAGGCCGGGGCCAAAAACATTCAGTACTTC.

The chain has TRBV4-2 and TRBJ1-5, with D possibly being TRBD1 (6 bases). CDR1 is LGHNA and CDR2 is YNFKEQ in the germline V gene. Trimming took 0 bases from V and 2 from J, leaving 17 bases between them. The CDR3 contains 18 residues. CDR3 nucleotides: TGTGCCAGCAGCCAAGATAAAGGGGGGGGACTCGGCAATCAGCCCCAGCATTTT. It yields the protein CASSQDKGGGLGNQPQHF.

V gene TRBV11-3 combines with J gene TRBJ2-1; D remains unclear. Germline CDR1 and CDR2: SGHNT and YENEEA. This CDR3 is built from 17 residues. Trimming shortened V by 5 bases and J by 3 bases, and 20 bases separated the two germline ends. The CDR3 region has the DNA TGTGCCAGCAGCCCGGGTTTAGATTGGTACAACTACAATGAGCAGTTCTTC. Amino acid sequence: CASSPGLDWYNYNEQFF. Full variable domain (outside the CDR3, taken from reference TRBV11-3 and TRBJ2-1): EAGVVQSPRYKIIEKKQPVAFWCNPISGHNTLYWYLQNLGQGPELLIRYENEEAVDDSQLPKDRFSAERLKGVDSTLKIQPAELGDSAVYLCASSPGLDWYNYNEQFFGPGTRLTVL.

The CDR3 reads CASSQGGLTGYTF. CDR3 sequence (DNA): TGTGCCAGCAGCCAAGGGGGGTTAACTGGCTACACCTTC. V usage is TRBV3-1 and J usage is TRBJ1-2; possible D gene TRBD1, 5 bases. The CDR3 has 13 residues. Germline V gene lookup returns CDR1 LGHDT and CDR2 YNNKEL (reference sequence). V was pared by 1 base and J by 7 bases, with 10 bases between.

This clonotype was counted a few times. The chain combines TRBV7-6 with TRBJ2-5, with D unclear. Between the trimmed V and J ends, which lost 5 bases and 8 bases, there was a span of 12 bases. This CDR3 contains 12 residues. CDR1 and CDR2 from the germline V gene are SGHVS and FNYEAQ. CDR3 sequence: CASSQWSPTQYF. The CDR3 nucleotides are TGTGCCAGCAGCCAATGGAGTCCCACCCAGTACTTC.

This clonotype has just a few counts. The CDR3 DNA follows: TGCGCCAGCAGTTACGGACAGGGAAGACAAGAGACCCAGTACTTC. Translation gives CASSYGQGRQETQYF. V and J are TRBV10-1 and TRBJ2-5; 8 positions match TRBD1. Looked up from germline, CDR1 is WNHNN and CDR2 is SYGVQD (reference sequence). The trim removed 5 bases at V and 2 bases at J, leaving 7 bases unmatched. The CDR3 spans 15 residues.

The chain is built from TRBV20-1 and TRBJ2-5, with 9 bases aligning to TRBD2. The J call may be in error: the DNA end matches TRBJ2-7 better. Germline loops: CDR1 DFQATT, CDR2 SNEGSKA (reference sequence). CDR3 length: 15 amino acids. The CDR3, as DNA: TGCAGTGCTCCCGCGGGGGGGGCCGGTTCTTACGAGCAGTACTTC. This translates into CSAPAGGAGSYEQYF.

In this sample, this clonotype turned up once. The V gene is TRBV4-2, the J gene TRBJ2-1; 14 bases fit TRBD2. CDR1 and CDR2 from the germline V gene are LGHNA and YNFKEQ. Trimming at V came to 5 bases and at J to 9 bases, leaving 9 bases not matched to a gene. This CDR3 spans 16 amino acids. The DNA for the CDR3 is TGTGCCAGCAGCGACGGGACTAGCGGGGGCCCCGGTGAGCAGTTCTTC. Its protein product is CASSDGTSGGPGEQFF.